This T cell receptor beta chain was captured in a study of T cell responses to AZD1222 COVID-19 vaccine. Study-level findings and limits: Breadth and depth of Spike-specific TCRs rose after two AZD1222 doses. A mostly white British donor set with more females was recruited, and clonal diversity was possibly underestimated. Nearly half of spike-specific TCRs reportedly target variant regions that are unmutated in the B.1.351 and B.1.1.7 variants.

Pooled samples include second doses given at about 4 or 12 weeks. Repertoires were generated with immunoSEQ multiplex PCR, while TCRdb's copy carries only in-frame clones and drops some. The table includes approximately 150,000 clones, approximately 92% detected once. This CDR3 comprises 15 residues. With 5 bases removed from V and 4 bases from J, the gap between germline ends came to 13 bases. Germline CDR1 and CDR2: KGHDR and SFDVKD. A word on this clone: Its antigen is not identified.

The sequences come from peripheral blood, collected 28 days after the second AZD1222 dose. V and J are TRBV24-1 and TRBJ2-2, with a tentative D call TRBD1 (6 bases). The sequence came from an adult who received the AZD1222 COVID-19 vaccine. CDR3 region: CATSAPTGRTGELFF. CDR3 DNA: TGTGCCACCAGTGCCCCCACAGGGCGCACCGGGGAGCTGTTTTTT.